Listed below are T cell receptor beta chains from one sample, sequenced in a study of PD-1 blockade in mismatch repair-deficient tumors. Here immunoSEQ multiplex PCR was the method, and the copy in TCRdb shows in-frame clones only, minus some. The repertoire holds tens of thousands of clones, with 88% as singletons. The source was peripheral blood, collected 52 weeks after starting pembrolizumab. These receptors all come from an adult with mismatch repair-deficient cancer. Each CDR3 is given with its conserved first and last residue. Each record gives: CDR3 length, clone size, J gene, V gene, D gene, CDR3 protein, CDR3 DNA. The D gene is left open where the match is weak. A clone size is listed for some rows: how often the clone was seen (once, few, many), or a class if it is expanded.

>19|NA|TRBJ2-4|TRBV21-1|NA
CASSKVGQGARGAKNIQYF
NA
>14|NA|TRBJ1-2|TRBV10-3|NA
CAISDLQGQGGYTF
TGTGCCATCAGCGACCTCCAGGGGCAAGGTGGCTACACCTTC
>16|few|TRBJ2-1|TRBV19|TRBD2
CASSRSGLASNNEQFF
TGTGCCAGTAGTCGCTCCGGACTAGCGTCCAACAATGAGCAGTTCTTC
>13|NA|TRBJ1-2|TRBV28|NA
CASSFQGIGGYTF
TGTGCCAGCAGCTTCCAGGGGATTGGCGGCTACACCTTC
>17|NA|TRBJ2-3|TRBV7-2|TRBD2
CASSLNLAGGPADTQYF
TGTGCCAGCAGCTTGAACCTAGCGGGAGGGCCGGCAGATACGCAGTATTTT
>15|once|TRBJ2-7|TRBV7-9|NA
CASSLAVASSYEQYF
TGTGCCAGCAGCTTAGCGGTTGCAAGCTCCTACGAGCAGTACTTC
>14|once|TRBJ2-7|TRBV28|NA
CASSPAAGSYEQYF
TGTGCCAGCAGTCCCGCGGCCGGCTCCTACGAGCAGTACTTC
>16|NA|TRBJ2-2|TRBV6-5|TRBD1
CASSYSRTGYTGELFF
TGTGCCAGCAGTTACTCAAGGACAGGGTACACCGGGGAGCTGTTTTTT
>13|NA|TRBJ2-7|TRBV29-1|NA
CSVGGSRSYEQYF
TGCAGCGTTGGCGGCTCCAGGTCCTACGAGCAGTACTTC
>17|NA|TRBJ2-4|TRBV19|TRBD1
CASSTLTGTIAKNIQYF
TGTGCCAGTAGTACTTTGACAGGGACGATAGCCAAAAACATTCAGTACTTC
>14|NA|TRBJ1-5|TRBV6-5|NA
CASRGGGSNQPQHF
TGTGCCAGCAGAGGGGGGGGAAGCAATCAGCCCCAGCATTTT
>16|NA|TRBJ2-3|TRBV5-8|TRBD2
CASSGGASGRTDTQYF
TGTGCCAGCAGCGGTGGGGCTAGCGGGAGAACAGATACGCAGTATTTT
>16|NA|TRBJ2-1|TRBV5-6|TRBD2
CASSGGTSGSHNEQFF
TGTGCCAGCAGCGGGGGGACTAGCGGGAGCCACAATGAGCAGTTCTTC
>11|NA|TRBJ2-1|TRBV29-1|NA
CSVEDNNEQFF
TGCAGCGTTGAAGATAACAATGAGCAGTTCTTC
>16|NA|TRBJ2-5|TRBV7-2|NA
CASSFGTGYSQETQYF
TGTGCCAGCAGCTTCGGGACCGGGTATAGCCAAGAGACCCAGTACTTC
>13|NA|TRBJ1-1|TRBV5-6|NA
CASSLGRDREAFF
TGTGCCAGCAGCTTGGGCCGGGACCGAGAAGCTTTCTTT
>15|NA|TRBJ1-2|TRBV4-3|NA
CASSPNRVNSYGYTF
TGCGCCAGCAGCCCCAACAGGGTCAACTCCTATGGCTACACCTTC
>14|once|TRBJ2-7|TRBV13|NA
CASSEGQGGYEQYF
TGTGCCAGCAGTGAAGGGCAGGGGGGCTACGAGCAGTACTTC
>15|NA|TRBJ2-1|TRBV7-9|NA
CASKPARVRYNEQFF
TGTGCCAGCAAACCGGCCAGGGTGAGGTACAATGAGCAGTTCTTC
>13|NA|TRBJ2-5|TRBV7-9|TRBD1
CASSPTGEETQYF
TGTGCCAGCAGTCCCACAGGGGAAGAGACCCAGTACTTC
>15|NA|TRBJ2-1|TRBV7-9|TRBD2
CASSPRDYAFNEQFF
TGTGCCAGCAGCCCCCGGGACTACGCGTTCAATGAGCAGTTCTTC
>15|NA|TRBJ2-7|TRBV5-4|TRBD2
CASSLEAGETYEQYF
TGTGCCAGCAGCTTGGAAGCGGGAGAGACCTACGAGCAGTACTTC
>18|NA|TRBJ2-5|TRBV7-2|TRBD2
CASSLAPGLAGSQETQYF
TGTGCCAGCAGCTTAGCTCCCGGACTAGCGGGTAGCCAAGAGACCCAGTACTTC
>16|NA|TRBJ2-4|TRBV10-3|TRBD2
CASRAGEAIAKNIQYF
TGTGCCTCCAGGGCGGGAGAAGCTATAGCCAAAAACATTCAGTACTTC